The sequence of this T cell receptor (beta chain) was determined in a study of beta chain features in type 1 diabetes. Study-wide results and caveats: In every one of the four CD4+ subsets, TCRB CDR3s were moderately but significantly shorter in Type 1 diabetes patients. Any PCR bias toward short templates would affect both groups alike.

The CDR3 has 14 amino acids. CDR1 is SGHTA and CDR2 is FQGNSA in the germline V gene. J gave up 7 bases and V 3 bases, and 3 bases lay outside the gene matches. About this clone: Its target is unknown.

A single heparinised draw of roughly 110 mL on average was taken per donor. CD45RO/CCR7/CD25/CD127/CD95/CD27 staining was used to isolate CD4+ naive, central memory, regulatory and stem cell-like memory cells by sorting. Reverse transcription of all isolated RNA meant that expressed TCRB transcripts were sequenced. Sequenced by immunoSEQ multiplex PCR; TCRdb stores in-frame clones only, minus some. The table has fewer than 350,000 clones, 15% seen once. The receptor was isolated from a man aged 18 to 30 with type 1 diabetes. The sequenced sample was naive CD4+ T cells from blood. The rearrangement joins TRBV7-2 to TRBJ1-4; 9 bases fit TRBD1. CDR3 sequence (DNA): TGTGCCAGCAGCTTGGGACAGGGTGGTGAAAAACTGTTTTTT. It specifies CASSLGQGGEKLFF.